This TCR beta chain comes out of a study of blood T cell repertoires in COVID-19. The CDR3 contains 15 residues. CDR1 and CDR2 (germline): SGHNT, YYREEE (reference sequence). The J segment lost 6 bases and the V segment lost 4 bases, leaving 8 bases of the junction unmatched. Method: immunoSEQ multiplex PCR; TCRdb's copy keeps in-frame clones and lacks some. The data contain approximately 180,000 clones, roughly 84% of them singletons. The chain joins TRBV5-4 to TRBJ2-3; TRBD1 aligns across 10 bases. This receptor was identified in a man aged 50 or older who had recovered from COVID-19. The sequencing sample was made of PBMCs or T cells enriched from blood (not recorded which). The CDR3 sequence is CASSTRQGAGDTQYF. The CDR3 coding sequence is TGTGCCAGCAGCACGCGACAGGGGGCGGGGGATACGCAGTATTTT. Full variable domain (outside the CDR3, taken from reference TRBV5-4 and TRBJ2-3): ETGVTQSPTHLIKTRGQQVTLRCSSQSGHNTVSWYQQALGQGPQFIFQYYREEENGRGNFPPRFSGLQFPNYSSELNVNALELDDSALYLCASSTRQGAGDTQYFGPGTRLTVL.